Below are 20 T cell receptor beta chains sequenced from a single sample in a study of cytomegalovirus exposure and HLA in healthy donors. Vbeta (60) and Jbeta (13) primers were used in the PCR. Clones were read by immunoSEQ multiplex PCR, and TCRdb kept only the in-frame ones, dropping some. The data contain approximately 220,000 clones, approximately 80% of them singletons. What was sequenced was PBMCs. Receptor source: a boy aged 2 to 9 in good health and CMV-seronegative.

A single count supports this clone. V and J are TRBV2 and TRBJ2-5; D perhaps matches TRBD2 (6 bases). V shed 1 base and J shed 11 bases, with 17 bases lying between them. Germline lookup yields CDR1 SNHLY and CDR2 FYNNEI. The CDR3 covers 14 residues. The CDR3 protein is CASSEDPGVGEQYF. The CDR3 coding sequence is TGTGCCAGCAGTGAAGACCCGGGAGTGGGGGAGCAGTACTTC.

This sequence joins TRBV4-2 and TRBJ2-5; the D gene is possibly TRBD1 (5 bases). Between the trimmed V and J ends, which lost 0 bases and 2 bases, there was a span of 13 bases. Germline V CDR1 and CDR2: LGHNA, YNFKEQ. CDR3 length equals 16 residues. The CDR3, as DNA: TGTGCCAGCAGCCAAGATGCACAGGCTATTCAAGAGACCCAGTACTTC. Residues: CASSQDAQAIQETQYF.

The chain combines TRBV27 with TRBJ2-7; 7 bases map to TRBD1. The CDR3 has 15 amino acids. Germline CDR1 MNHEY, CDR2 SMNVEV (reference sequence). V was clipped by 8 bases and J by 6 bases; unmatched bases: 16. CDR3 region: CASCGLIGGCREQYF. CDR3 coding DNA: TGTGCCAGCTGTGGGTTGATAGGGGGCTGCCGCGAGCAGTACTTC.

The table lists this clone with a few counts. This sequence joins TRBV4-2 and TRBJ1-1, with TRBD1 as a possible D gene (6 bases). V was trimmed by 0 bases and J by 13 bases, leaving 21 bases between them. The V gene's germline CDR1 is LGHNA and CDR2 YNFKEQ. The length of the CDR3 is 15 residues. The CDR3 loop is CASSQDYGPGEDGFF. Here the CDR3 DNA reads TGTGCCAGCAGCCAAGACTACGGTCCAGGGGAAGACGGTTTCTTT.

This rearrangement joins TRBV30 to TRBJ2-3; 12 positions match TRBD2. Germline values: CDR1 GTSNPN, CDR2 SVGIG (reference sequence). The CDR3 spans 13 residues. In nucleotides, the CDR3 is TGTGCGCTGACTAGCGGGAGTCCTGATACGCAGTATTTT. This sequence encodes CALTSGSPDTQYF.

The genes are TRBV30 and TRBJ2-1; 9 nucleotides line up with TRBD2. The CDR3 has 14 residues. The germline V gene encodes CDR1 GTSNPN and CDR2 SVGIG (reference sequence). V dropped 2 bases and J dropped 8; count of bases not matched to a gene: 7. CDR3 residues: CAWSRTSGPHEQFF. The CDR3 DNA follows: TGTGCCTGGAGTCGTACTAGCGGGCCCCATGAGCAGTTCTTC.

The chain is built from TRBV10-3 and TRBJ1-2; D remains unclear. CDR1 and CDR2 (germline): ENHRY, SYGVKD. Trimming stripped 4 bases from V and 3 bases from J, with 3 bases between. The length of the CDR3 is 11 residues. The CDR3 DNA reads TGTGCCATCAGTGTAGACTATGGCTACACCTTC. It is translated as CAISVDYGYTF.

Here the CDR3 DNA reads TGTGCCAGTAGTATAAGCCCCTCTAGCGGGAGTACCGGGACCCAAGAGACCCAGTACTTC. This sequence encodes CASSISPSSGSTGTQETQYF. J is TRBJ2-5 and V is TRBV19; TRBD2 matches at 10 bases. Trimming took 2 bases from V and 1 from J; bases not matched to a gene: 16. Germline V CDR1 and CDR2: LNHDA, SQIVND (reference sequence). The CDR3 consists of 20 residues. Full variable domain (remainder filled in from reference TRBV19 and TRBJ2-5): DGGITQSPKYLFRKEGQNVTLSCEQNLNHDAMYWYRQDPGQGLRLIYYSQIVNDFQKGDIAEGYSVSREKKESFPLTVTSAQKNPTAFYLCASSISPSSGSTGTQETQYFGPGTRLLVL.

Worth noting for this clone: Germline and junction disagree at one end, which may indicate a read error. Different DNA sequences within this sample yield the same CDR3. The J gene is TRBJ1-2, the V gene TRBV15; D remains ambiguous. This CDR3 has 14 amino acids. Germline CDR1 is LNHNV and CDR2 is YYDKDF (reference sequence). The chain's CDR3 is CATSTTLIGYGYTF. CDR3 in DNA: TGCGCCACCAGCACAACTTTGATTGGCTATGGCTACACCTTC.

The J gene is TRBJ2-7, the V gene TRBV18; the match to TRBD2 covers 9 bases. Trimming cost V 2 bases and J 0 bases; bases outside gene matches: 8. Germline CDR1 KGHSH, CDR2 LQKENI. The CDR3 sequence is 17 residues long. The CDR3 DNA is TGTGCCAGCTCACCAAGTGGCAGGACTAGCGTCTCCTACGAGCAGTACTTC. It encodes CASSPSGRTSVSYEQYF. The variable domain in full, completed from reference TRBV18 and TRBJ2-7, reads NAGVMQNPRHLVRRRGQEARLRCSPMKGHSHVYWYRQLPEEGLKFMVYLQKENIIDESGMPKERFSAEFPKEGPSILRIQQVVRGDSAAYFCASSPSGRTSVSYEQYFGPGTRLTVT.

The chain links TRBV11-2 to TRBJ2-7, with 11 positions matching TRBD1. Trimming at V came to 1 base and at J to 6 bases, leaving 11 bases not matched to a gene. CDR3 length: 17 amino acids. CDR1 SGHAT and CDR2 FQNNGV come from the germline V gene. CDR3 protein: CASSLVVGQGGRFEQYF. The CDR3 DNA is TGTGCCAGCAGCTTAGTGGTGGGACAGGGGGGAAGATTCGAGCAGTACTTC.

The chain recombines TRBV21-1 with TRBJ2-2; the table's D gene call, TRBD1, was not cross checked with the DNA. TRBV21-1 is a known pseudogene. The CDR3 sequence is 18 residues long. The CDR3 loop reads CASSKVGRPPTNTGELFF. In nucleotides, the CDR3 is TGTGCCAGCAGCAAAGTGGGCAGACCCCCTACGAACACCGGGGAGCTGTTTTTT.

A word on this clone: In this CDR3 the conserved last residue, phenylalanine or tryptophan, is missing, so a read error is likely. The chain carries TRBV28 and TRBJ1-1, with TRBD1 matching 9 bases. The germline CDR1 and CDR2 sequences are MDHEN and SYDVKM. The CDR3 is 14 amino acids. Trimming cost V 6 bases and J 0 bases; bases outside gene matches: 2. The CDR3 coding sequence is TGTGCCAGCAGGACAGGGGGTTTGAACACTGAAGCTTTCGTT. Translated, it gives CASRTGGLNTEAFV.

The V and J genes are TRBV7-2 and TRBJ2-2; D unclear. Trimming left V 1 base short and J 0 bases short, with 9 bases between. Germline V gene data show CDR1 as SGHTA and CDR2 as FQGNSA. The CDR3 contains 16 residues. CDR3 sequence (DNA): TGTGCCAGCAGCTTAGTTGCGGCAGCGAACACCGGGGAGCTGTTTTTT. Its protein is CASSLVAAANTGELFF.

The chain is built from TRBV9 and TRBJ1-1, with D possibly TRBD1 on 5 matching bases. The germline CDR1 and CDR2 sequences are SGDLS and YYNGEE. The germline V and J ends were trimmed by 4 bases and 7 bases, with 26 bases remaining between them. The length of the CDR3 is 17 residues. DNA of the CDR3: TGTGCCAGCAGCACCCACCCCCCGGGGGTCCTATCTTGTGAAGCTTTCTTT. Protein: CASSTHPPGVLSCEAFF.

This chain connects TRBV7-8 to TRBJ2-3; D is perhaps TRBD1 (5 bases). Germline loops: CDR1 SGHVS, CDR2 FQNEAQ. The CDR3 has 14 amino acids. With 2 bases removed from V and 2 bases from J, the gap between germline ends came to 8 bases. CDR3 nucleotides: TGTGCCAGCAGCTTAACGGACAACACAGATACGCAGTATTTT. Translated, it gives CASSLTDNTDTQYF.

This clone was counted a few times. V usage is TRBV5-5 and J usage is TRBJ2-7; D possibly corresponds to TRBD1 (7 bases). From germline, CDR1 is SGHKS and CDR2 YYEKEE (reference sequence). V dropped 2 bases and J dropped 5 bases, with 14 bases sitting between them. The CDR3 length is 14 residues. CDR3 in DNA: TGTGCCAGCAGCTTTCAGGCAGGGGGGAACGAGCAGTACTTC. Encoded protein: CASSFQAGGNEQYF.

V usage is TRBV18 and J usage is TRBJ1-5; TRBD1 agrees at 7 bases. Trimming at V came to 3 bases and at J to 3 bases, leaving 2 bases not matched to a gene. The V gene's germline CDR1 is KGHSH and CDR2 LQKENI. The CDR3 contains 14 residues. DNA of the CDR3: TGTGCCAGCTCACCGGGACAGTCCAATCAGCCCCAGCATTTT. Protein: CASSPGQSNQPQHF.

The chain has TRBV5-1 and TRBJ2-1, with 9 bases lining up with TRBD2. V shed 0 bases, J shed 8 bases, and the junction held 6 bases outside the gene matches. CDR3 length: 15 residues. Germline V gene data show CDR1 as SGHRS and CDR2 as YFSETQ. The CDR3 DNA reads TGCGCCAGCAGCTTGGGCGGGGGGGGCCCGGATGAGCAGTTCTTC. Its translation: CASSLGGGGPDEQFF.

This sequence joins TRBV12-5 and TRBJ2-1; 7 bases are shared with TRBD1. V was clipped by 0 bases and J by 4 bases; unmatched bases: 6. The CDR3 is 16 residues long. From germline, CDR1 is LGHNT and CDR2 FRNRAP. In nucleotides, the CDR3 is TGTGCTAGTGGTTTGGTTCTCGGACAGGATTACAATGAGCAGTTCTTC. Residues: CASGLVLGQDYNEQFF.